This is a list of T cell receptor beta chains from one sample in a study of cytomegalovirus exposure and HLA in healthy donors. Data came from immunoSEQ multiplex PCR; TCRdb stores just in-frame clones and leaves some out. The table includes around 150,000 clones, roughly 80% detected once. What was sequenced was PBMCs. The receptors were sampled from a man aged 35 to 55 in good health and CMV-seropositive. CDR3s leave out the opening cysteine and the closing phenylalanine or tryptophan.

J gene,V gene,CDR3 protein
TRBJ2-3,TRBV9,ASKGGTPSVPDTQY
TRBJ2-7,TRBV9,ASSKAGGWYEQY
TRBJ1-6,TRBV5-1,ASSRREDSPLH
TRBJ1-2,TRBV7-9,SSSDPGQGDGYT
TRBJ1-2,TRBV6-5,ASSLTGVNGYT
TRBJ1-5,TRBV2,ASSVYLTGDQPQH
TRBJ2-1,TRBV5-6,ASSLDRVNEQF
TRBJ2-5,TRBV9,ASSATGGLETQY
TRBJ2-3,TRBV5-1,ASSLGQGDTQY
TRBJ2-5,TRBV7-6,ASSPHSSGGGIGTQY
TRBJ1-1,TRBV5-1,ASSSEGAEAF
TRBJ1-5,TRBV7-2,ASSSFNQPQH